This T cell receptor (beta chain) came from a study of T cells in Graves' hyperthyroidism and ophthalmopathy. Findings and limits, study-wide: Most thyroid-expanded clonotypes above 0.001 were also found in blood.

The V and J ends lost 3 bases and 0 bases respectively, with 17 bases between them. The CDR3 loop spans 17 amino acids. The germline gives CDR1 ENHRY, CDR2 SYGVKD. The diagnostic basis comprised clinical symptoms, serum thyroxine and TRAb, thyroid ultrasound and orbital computed tomography. This clonotype was picked up many times. Its matching antigen is unknown. RNA transcripts gave rise to amplified TCR beta CDR3 regions. First-round RT-PCR of the TCR CDR3 relied on the HTBI primer set. Using its own MiXCR run on the multiplex PCR reads, TCRdb lists one record per CDR3 protein. This table has fewer than 550,000 distinct CDR3 sequences, around 24% appearing once.

The sequenced material came from blood. The TCR originated in a woman aged 25-40 years with Graves' ophthalmopathy. The rearrangement links TRBV10-3 to TRBJ1-2, with TRBD1 as a possible D gene (6 bases). CDR3 sequence: CAISEIPGVTTNYGYTF. The CDR3 bases are TGTGCCATCAGTGAAATCCCAGGGGTAACGACTAACTATGGCTACACCTTC.